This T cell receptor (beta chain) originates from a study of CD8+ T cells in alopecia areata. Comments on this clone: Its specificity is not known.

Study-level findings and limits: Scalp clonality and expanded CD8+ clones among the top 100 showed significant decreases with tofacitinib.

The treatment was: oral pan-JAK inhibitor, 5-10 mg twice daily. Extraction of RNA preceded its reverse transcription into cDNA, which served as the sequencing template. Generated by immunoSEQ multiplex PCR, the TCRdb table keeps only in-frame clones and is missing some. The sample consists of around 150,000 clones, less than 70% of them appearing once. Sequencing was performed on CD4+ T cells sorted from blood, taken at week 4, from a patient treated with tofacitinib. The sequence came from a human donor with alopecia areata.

DNA for the CDR3: TGCGCCAGCAGCCAAGAACTGAGTCCCTGGGAGCAGTTCTTC. Translating it yields CASSQELSPWEQFF. The V and J genes are TRBV4-3 and TRBJ2-1; D is ambiguous. CDR1 and CDR2 (germline): LGHNA, YSLEER. The CDR3 has 14 residues. V was shortened by 0 bases and J by 10 bases, with 13 bases between the two germline ends.